This T cell receptor beta chain was recovered during a study of cytomegalovirus exposure and HLA in healthy donors. In the study overall: In a later analysis, the roughly 130 validation repertoires were reported to have used the same platform as the 650 to 800 first-cohort repertoires. Study-wide results and caveats: TCR beta chains numbering 150 to 200 were designated cytomegalovirus-associated.

The CDR3 runs to 17 residues. Germline V gives CDR1 SGHVS, CDR2 FQNEAQ. With V trimmed by 5 bases and J by 6 bases, 11 bases remained unmatched. Some clones are missing from TCRdb's copy, which holds only in-frame ones; the method was immunoSEQ multiplex PCR. The table records 150,000 or so clones, about 86% of them present only once. The donors were part of the validation cohort, which consisted of approximately 110 subjects and was separate from the first cohort of 666 subjects. Points on this clone: Antigen: not known.

This sequence originates from a man aged 18 to 29 in good health and CMV-seropositive. Sample: PBMCs. The chain employs TRBV7-8 and TRBJ2-2; TRBD2 matches 11 bases. Written as DNA, the CDR3 is TGTGCCAGCAGCCCCGGGGAGCTAGCGGGGGGTTCCGGGGAGCTGTTTTTT. Residues: CASSPGELAGGSGELFF.